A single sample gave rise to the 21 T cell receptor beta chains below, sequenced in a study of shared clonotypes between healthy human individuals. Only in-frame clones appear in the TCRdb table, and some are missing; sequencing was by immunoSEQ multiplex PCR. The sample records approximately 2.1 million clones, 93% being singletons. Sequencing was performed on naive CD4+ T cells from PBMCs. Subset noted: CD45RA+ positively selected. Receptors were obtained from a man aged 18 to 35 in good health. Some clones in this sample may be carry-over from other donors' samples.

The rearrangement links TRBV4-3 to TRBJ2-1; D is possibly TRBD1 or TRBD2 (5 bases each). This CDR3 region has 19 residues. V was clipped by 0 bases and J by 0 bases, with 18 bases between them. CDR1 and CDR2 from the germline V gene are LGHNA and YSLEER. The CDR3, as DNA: TGCGCCAGCAGCCAAGATTTTGGGGGAGTACTGAGCTCCTACAATGAGCAGTTCTTC. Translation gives CASSQDFGGVLSSYNEQFF.

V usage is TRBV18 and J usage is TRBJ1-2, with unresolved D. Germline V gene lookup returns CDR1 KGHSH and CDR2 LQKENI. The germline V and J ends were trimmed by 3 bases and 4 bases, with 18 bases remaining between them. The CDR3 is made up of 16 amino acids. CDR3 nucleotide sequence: TGTGCCAGCTCACCCTATTCGGGCCTTAACCTCTATGGCTACACCTTC. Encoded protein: CASSPYSGLNLYGYTF.

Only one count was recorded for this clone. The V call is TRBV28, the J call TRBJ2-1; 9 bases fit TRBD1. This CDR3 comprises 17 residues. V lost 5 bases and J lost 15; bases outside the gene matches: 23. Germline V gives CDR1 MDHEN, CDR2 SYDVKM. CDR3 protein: CASSQTTPWGQGRGLFF. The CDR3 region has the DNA TGTGCCAGCAGTCAAACGACCCCTTGGGGACAGGGACGAGGGCTGTTCTTC.

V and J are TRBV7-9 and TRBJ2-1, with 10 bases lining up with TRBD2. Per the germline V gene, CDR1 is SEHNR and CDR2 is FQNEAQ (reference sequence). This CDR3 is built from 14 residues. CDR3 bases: TGTGCGACGGGAGAAGCGGGAGGGAAGAATGAGCAGTTCTTC. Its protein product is CATGEAGGKNEQFF.

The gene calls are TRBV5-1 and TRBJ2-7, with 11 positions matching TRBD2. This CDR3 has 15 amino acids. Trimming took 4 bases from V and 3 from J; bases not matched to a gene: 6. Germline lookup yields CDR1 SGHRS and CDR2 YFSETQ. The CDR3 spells CASSPMTSGIYEQYF. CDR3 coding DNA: TGCGCCAGCAGCCCAATGACTAGCGGGATCTACGAGCAGTACTTC.

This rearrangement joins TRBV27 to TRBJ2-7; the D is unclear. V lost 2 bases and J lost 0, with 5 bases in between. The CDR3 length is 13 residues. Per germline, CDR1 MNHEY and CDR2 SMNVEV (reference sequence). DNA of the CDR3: TGTGCCAGCAGTTTAGGCGCCTCCTACGAGCAGTACTTC. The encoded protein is CASSLGASYEQYF.

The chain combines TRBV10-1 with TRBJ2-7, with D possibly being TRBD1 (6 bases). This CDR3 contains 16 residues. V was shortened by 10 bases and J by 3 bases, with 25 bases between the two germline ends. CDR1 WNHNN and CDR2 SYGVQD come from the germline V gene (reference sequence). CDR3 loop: CATEKEGGPHCYEQYF. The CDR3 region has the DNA TGCGCCACCGAGAAAGAAGGGGGTCCCCATTGCTACGAGCAGTACTTC.

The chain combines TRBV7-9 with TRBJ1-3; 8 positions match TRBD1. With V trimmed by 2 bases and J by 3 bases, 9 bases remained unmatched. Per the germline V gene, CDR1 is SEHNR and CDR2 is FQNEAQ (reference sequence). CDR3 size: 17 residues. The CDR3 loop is CASSLLGGQGFGNTIYF. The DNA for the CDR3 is TGTGCCAGCAGCTTATTGGGTGGACAGGGTTTTGGAAACACCATATATTTT.

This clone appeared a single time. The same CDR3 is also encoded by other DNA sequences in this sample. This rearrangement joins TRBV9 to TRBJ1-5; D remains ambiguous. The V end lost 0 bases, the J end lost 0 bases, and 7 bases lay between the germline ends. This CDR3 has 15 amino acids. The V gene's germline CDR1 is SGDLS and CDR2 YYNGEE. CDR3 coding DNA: TGTGCCAGCAGCGTAGGGGGTAATAGCAATCAGCCCCAGCATTTT. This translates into CASSVGGNSNQPQHF.

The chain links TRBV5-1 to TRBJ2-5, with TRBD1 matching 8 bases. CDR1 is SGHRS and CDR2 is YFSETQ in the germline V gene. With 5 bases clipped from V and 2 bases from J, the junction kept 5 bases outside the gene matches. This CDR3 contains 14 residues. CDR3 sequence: CASRGNRGQETQYF. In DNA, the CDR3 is TGCGCCAGCAGGGGGAACAGGGGGCAAGAGACCCAGTACTTC.

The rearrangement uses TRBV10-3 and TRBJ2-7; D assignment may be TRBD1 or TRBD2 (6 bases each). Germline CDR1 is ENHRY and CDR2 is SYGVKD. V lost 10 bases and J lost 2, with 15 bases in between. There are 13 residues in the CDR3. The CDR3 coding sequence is TGTGCCACCCAGGATGGGGGGCCCTACGAGCAGTACTTC. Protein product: CATQDGGPYEQYF.

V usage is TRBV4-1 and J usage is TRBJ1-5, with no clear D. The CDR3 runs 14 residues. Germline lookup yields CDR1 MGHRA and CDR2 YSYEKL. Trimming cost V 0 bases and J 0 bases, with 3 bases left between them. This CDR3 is CASSQDGSNQPQHF. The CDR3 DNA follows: TGCGCCAGCAGCCAAGACGGTAGCAATCAGCCCCAGCATTTT.

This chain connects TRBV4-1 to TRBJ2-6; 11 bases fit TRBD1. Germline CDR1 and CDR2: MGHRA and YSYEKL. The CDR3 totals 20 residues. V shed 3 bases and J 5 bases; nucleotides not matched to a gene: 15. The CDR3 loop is CASSQRWTGGAGSWANVLTF. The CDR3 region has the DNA TGCGCCAGCAGCCAGCGCTGGACAGGGGGCGCTGGAAGCTGGGCCAACGTCCTGACTTTC.

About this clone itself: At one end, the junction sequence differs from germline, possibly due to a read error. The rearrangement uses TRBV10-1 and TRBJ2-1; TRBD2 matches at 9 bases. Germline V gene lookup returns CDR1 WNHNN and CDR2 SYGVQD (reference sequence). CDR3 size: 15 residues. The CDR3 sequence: CASSEWASGVESGIF. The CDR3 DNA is TGCGCCAGCAGTGAGTGGGCTAGCGGGGTTGAGAGCGGGATCTTC.

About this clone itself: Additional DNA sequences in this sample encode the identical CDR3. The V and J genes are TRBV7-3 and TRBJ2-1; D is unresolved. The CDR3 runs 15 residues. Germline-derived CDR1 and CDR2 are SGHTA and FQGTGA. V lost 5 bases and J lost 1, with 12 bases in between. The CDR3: CASSRDGSSYNEQFF. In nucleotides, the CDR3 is TGTGCCAGCAGCCGAGACGGATCTTCCTACAATGAGCAGTTCTTC.

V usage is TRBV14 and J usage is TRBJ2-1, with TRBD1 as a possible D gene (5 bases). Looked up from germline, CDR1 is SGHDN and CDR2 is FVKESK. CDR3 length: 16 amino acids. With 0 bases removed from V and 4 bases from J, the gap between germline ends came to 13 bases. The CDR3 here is CASSQEMPGNYNEQFF. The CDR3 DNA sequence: TGTGCCAGCAGCCAAGAAATGCCAGGGAATTACAATGAGCAGTTCTTC.

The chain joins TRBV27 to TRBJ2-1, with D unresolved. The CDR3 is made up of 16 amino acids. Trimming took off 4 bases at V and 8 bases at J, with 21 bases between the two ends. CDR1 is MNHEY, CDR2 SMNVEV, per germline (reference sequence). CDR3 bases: TGTGCCAGCAGTTACTTAGGCCCAAACCTTCGGGATGAGCAGTTCTTC. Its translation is CASSYLGPNLRDEQFF.

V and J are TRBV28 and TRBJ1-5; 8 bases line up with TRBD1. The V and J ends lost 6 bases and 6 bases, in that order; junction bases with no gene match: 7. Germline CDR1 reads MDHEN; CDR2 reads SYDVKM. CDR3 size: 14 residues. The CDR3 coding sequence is TGTGCCAGCAGAATTGGACAGGGTGGTCAGCCCCAGCATTTT. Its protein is CASRIGQGGQPQHF.

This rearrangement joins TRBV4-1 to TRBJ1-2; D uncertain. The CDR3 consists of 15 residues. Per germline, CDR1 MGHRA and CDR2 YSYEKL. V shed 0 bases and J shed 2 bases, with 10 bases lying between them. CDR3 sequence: CASSQDETLNYGYTF. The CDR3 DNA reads TGCGCCAGCAGCCAAGATGAGACACTAAACTATGGCTACACCTTC.

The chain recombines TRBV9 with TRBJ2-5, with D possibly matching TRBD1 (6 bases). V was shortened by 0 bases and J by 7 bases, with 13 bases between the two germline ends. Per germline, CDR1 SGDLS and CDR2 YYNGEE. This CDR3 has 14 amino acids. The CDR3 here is CASSVGGGLGTQYF. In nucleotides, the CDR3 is TGTGCCAGCAGCGTAGGTGGGGGCCTAGGGACCCAGTACTTC.

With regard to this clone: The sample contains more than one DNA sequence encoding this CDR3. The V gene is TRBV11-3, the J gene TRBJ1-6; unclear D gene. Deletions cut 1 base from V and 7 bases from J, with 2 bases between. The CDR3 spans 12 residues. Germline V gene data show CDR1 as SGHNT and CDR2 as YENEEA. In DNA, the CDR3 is TGTGCCAGCAGCTTAGGAAATTCACCCCTCCACTTT. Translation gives CASSLGNSPLHF.